The 23 T cell receptor beta chains given below trace back to one sample, sequenced in a study of OX40 agonist ivuxolimab in advanced cancers. Measured with immunoSEQ multiplex PCR; TCRdb has only the in-frame clones, and not every one. The table includes some 98,000 clones, roughly nine tenths detected once. Sequenced here: CD4+ or CD8+ T cells sorted from blood, sampled in a trial of the OX40 agonist ivuxolimab. The receptors were gathered from an adult with an advanced solid tumor such as melanoma, head and neck, liver or kidney cancer.

A few counts support this clone. J is TRBJ1-1 and V is TRBV6-1; 7 bases map to TRBD1. With 1 base clipped from V and 0 bases from J, the junction kept 5 bases outside the gene matches. Germline V gene data show CDR1 as MNHNS and CDR2 as SASEGT. The CDR3 length is 16 residues. CDR3 amino acids: CASSEVRGAMNTEAFF. For the CDR3, the DNA is TGTGCCAGCAGTGAAGTCAGGGGGGCGATGAACACTGAAGCTTTCTTT.

CDR3 sequence: CASSPAHGPISQSGGYTF. CDR3 in DNA: TGCGCCAGCAGCCCAGCCCATGGCCCCATAAGTCAGTCGGGTGGCTACACCTTC. The chain employs TRBV4-3 and TRBJ1-2; D is undetermined. V dropped 4 bases and J dropped 7 bases, with 28 bases sitting between them. Per the germline V gene, CDR1 is LGHNA and CDR2 is YSLEER. This CDR3 comprises 18 residues.

This chain connects TRBV29-1 to TRBJ2-5; D is unresolved. Germline V gene data show CDR1 as SQVTM and CDR2 as ANQGSEA. V was shortened by 7 bases and J by 3 bases, with 18 bases between the two germline ends. This CDR3 is built from 14 residues. As DNA, the CDR3 is TGCAGCGCTGGATATCTTGGGAAAGAAGAGACCCAGTACTTC. It encodes CSAGYLGKEETQYF.

The J gene is TRBJ2-5, the V gene TRBV7-2; 7 bases map to TRBD2. Germline V gene data show CDR1 as SGHTA and CDR2 as FQGNSA. V lost 5 bases and J lost 1; bases outside the gene matches: 7. The CDR3 length is 15 residues. The chain's CDR3 is CASSPISGVQETQYF. The CDR3 DNA reads as TGTGCCAGCAGCCCTATAAGCGGGGTCCAAGAGACCCAGTACTTC.

This clone was observed once. CDR3 bases: TGTGCCAGCAGCTTAGAGGGGATTGGTTACGAGCAGTACTTC. Its protein product is CASSLEGIGYEQYF. The chain recombines TRBV11-2 with TRBJ2-7; D is uncertain. The germline V gene has CDR1 SGHAT and CDR2 FQNNGV. The CDR3 totals 14 residues. Trimming took off 0 bases at V and 4 bases at J, with 10 bases between the two ends.

The chain uses TRBV6-1 and TRBJ1-1; D call uncertain. Germline lookup yields CDR1 MNHNS and CDR2 SASEGT. V was clipped by 2 bases and J by 5 bases, with 3 bases between them. This CDR3 has 11 residues. DNA for the CDR3: TGTGCCAGCAGTGAATTTACTGAAGCTTTCTTT. Translated, it gives CASSEFTEAFF.

CDR3 coding DNA: TGTGCCAGCAGTTCTACCCCAGCTGAATCTACCTACGAGCAGTACTTC. It codes for CASSSTPAESTYEQYF. The chain employs TRBV6-5 and TRBJ2-7; D is ambiguous. Looked up from germline, CDR1 is MNHEY and CDR2 is SVGAGI. The length of the CDR3 is 16 residues. V lost 4 bases, J lost 2 bases, and 18 bases lay in between.

The chain combines TRBV5-4 with TRBJ1-1; 7 bases match TRBD1. Trimming cost V 2 bases and J 0 bases; bases outside gene matches: 19. Germline lookup yields CDR1 SGHNT and CDR2 YYREEE (reference sequence). The CDR3 contains 20 residues. The CDR3 DNA follows: TGTGCCAGCAGCTTCCGGAGAGTCACAGGGGCAACCAGAATGAACACTGAAGCTTTCTTT. Amino acid sequence: CASSFRRVTGATRMNTEAFF.

J is TRBJ2-7 and V is TRBV11-2, with D possibly being TRBD1 or TRBD2 (6 bases each). V lost 0 bases to trimming and J lost 9 bases, with 12 bases between them. Germline loops: CDR1 SGHAT, CDR2 FQNNGV. CDR3 length: 13 amino acids. CDR3 region: CASSLDQGRGQYF. CDR3 nucleotides: TGTGCCAGCAGCTTAGATCAGGGGCGGGGGCAGTACTTC.

Comment on this clone: Distinct nucleotide sequences in the sample also encode this CDR3. The chain joins TRBV5-6 to TRBJ2-3, with D possibly TRBD2 on 5 matching bases. Trimming shortened V by 1 base and J by 1 base, and 7 bases separated the two germline ends. The CDR3 consists of 14 residues. Germline V gene data show CDR1 as SGHDT and CDR2 as YYEEEE. CDR3 DNA: TGTGCCAGCAGCTTGCGGGGAGGCACAGATACGCAGTATTTT. This encodes CASSLRGGTDTQYF.

The chain is built from TRBV11-2 and TRBJ1-2; 7 bases align to TRBD1. The CDR3 has 19 amino acids. With 5 bases clipped from V and 1 base from J, the junction kept 19 bases outside the gene matches. Germline lookup yields CDR1 SGHAT and CDR2 FQNNGV. CDR3 DNA: TGTGCCAGCAGCCTTCCACGACAGGGCTACTCGCCACATAACTATGGCTACACCTTC. Amino acids: CASSLPRQGYSPHNYGYTF.

The chain couples TRBV7-3 to TRBJ2-1; 8 bases align to TRBD2. The CDR3 is 15 amino acids. After removal of 5 bases from V and 10 bases from J, the junction contained 13 bases not matched to a gene. Germline CDR1 SGHTA, CDR2 FQGTGA. The chain's CDR3 is CASSKGGLVSGEQFF. The CDR3 DNA reads TGTGCCAGCAGCAAAGGGGGACTAGTTTCCGGAGAGCAGTTCTTC. Using reference TRBV7-3 and TRBJ2-1 for the parts outside the CDR3, the full variable domain is GAGVSQTPSNKVTEKGKYVELRCDPISGHTALYWYRQSLGQGPEFLIYFQGTGAADDSGLPNDRFFAVRPEGSVSTLKIQRTERGDSAVYLCASSKGGLVSGEQFFGPGTRLTVL.

CDR3 protein: CASSLGQGRPFYGYTF. CDR3 bases: TGTGCCAGCAGCCTCGGACAGGGACGGCCCTTCTATGGCTACACCTTC. The chain joins TRBV5-5 to TRBJ1-2; the match to TRBD1 covers 8 bases. The CDR3 spans 16 residues. V shed 4 bases, J shed 4 bases, and the junction held 12 bases outside the gene matches. CDR1 SGHKS and CDR2 YYEKEE come from the germline V gene (reference sequence).

The chain links TRBV5-1 to TRBJ2-5; TRBD1 agrees at 9 bases. Germline values: CDR1 SGHRS, CDR2 YFSETQ. This CDR3 comprises 15 residues. V shed 4 bases and J 1 base; nucleotides not matched to a gene: 5. As DNA, the CDR3 is TGCGCCAGCAGCCCCGGGACAGGGTTCCAAGAGACCCAGTACTTC. This codes for CASSPGTGFQETQYF.

V and J are TRBV28 and TRBJ1-1, with D hard to call. The length of the CDR3 is 14 residues. Trimming shortened V by 3 bases and J by 1 base, and 9 bases separated the two germline ends. CDR1 and CDR2 from the germline V gene are MDHEN and SYDVKM. CDR3 bases: TGTGCCAGCAGTTTCAGAAACCGGAACACTGAAGCTTTCTTT. The encoded protein is CASSFRNRNTEAFF.

The chain combines TRBV7-9 with TRBJ2-1; 10 bases match TRBD1. Trimming at V came to 6 bases and at J to 5 bases, leaving 4 bases not matched to a gene. Germline-derived CDR1 and CDR2 are SEHNR and FQNEAQ (reference sequence). The CDR3 runs to 14 residues. The CDR3 DNA follows: TGTGCCAGCAGATCCGGGACAGGGGACAATGAGCAGTTCTTC. Translating gives CASRSGTGDNEQFF.

The chain employs TRBV7-8 and TRBJ2-1; tentatively, D is TRBD2 (6 bases). This CDR3 has 13 amino acids. V was pared by 0 bases and J by 10 bases, with 10 bases between. From germline, CDR1 is SGHVS and CDR2 FQNEAQ. CDR3 sequence (DNA): TGTGCCAGCAGCTTAGCGATCAGCGGGGAGCAGTTCTTC. This codes for CASSLAISGEQFF.

CDR3 nucleotides: TGCAGCGTTGCACCGGACAGGGTGGGGAACTATGGCTACACCTTC. Residues: CSVAPDRVGNYGYTF. V and J are TRBV29-1 and TRBJ1-2; 8 bases fit TRBD1. V lost 4 bases to trimming and J lost 2 bases; unmatched junction nucleotides: 9. Germline CDR1 reads SQVTM; CDR2 reads ANQGSEA. The length of the CDR3 is 15 residues.

The rearrangement joins TRBV27 to TRBJ2-1; the match to TRBD2 covers 11 bases. In germline, CDR1 is MNHEY, CDR2 SMNVEV (reference sequence). The CDR3 runs 14 residues. After removal of 3 bases from V and 6 bases from J, the junction contained 1 base not matched to a gene. CDR3 loop: CASSFLAGGNEQFF. CDR3 nucleotide sequence: TGTGCCAGCAGTTTCCTAGCGGGGGGCAATGAGCAGTTCTTC.

The chain couples TRBV6-5 to TRBJ1-1; no clear D gene. Trimming took 0 bases from V and 4 from J, leaving 15 bases between them. The germline V gene encodes CDR1 MNHEY and CDR2 SVGAGI. This CDR3 spans 16 amino acids. The CDR3 DNA reads as TGTGCCAGCAGTTACTCATTGGCAGGTCGGACCACTGAAGCTTTCTTT. Protein sequence: CASSYSLAGRTTEAFF.

The chain is built from TRBV5-1 and TRBJ2-5; 13 bases agree with TRBD2. CDR1 is SGHRS, CDR2 YFSETQ, per germline. V was clipped by 0 bases and J by 5 bases; unmatched bases: 4. The CDR3 extends over 16 amino acids. CDR3 in DNA: TGCGCCAGCAGCTTGGGACTAGCGGGAGGAGGGGAGACCCAGTACTTC. Its protein product is CASSLGLAGGGETQYF.

This chain uses TRBV5-4 with TRBJ2-7, with 11 positions matching TRBD2. The germline V gene encodes CDR1 SGHNT and CDR2 YYREEE (reference sequence). CDR3 length equals 15 residues. V shed 4 bases, J shed 4 bases, and the junction held 7 bases outside the gene matches. The CDR3 DNA reads TGTGCCAGCAGCCGGCCGGGACTAGCGGAATACGAGCAGTACTTC. Its protein is CASSRPGLAEYEQYF.

The V gene is TRBV5-4, the J gene TRBJ2-7; 10 bases agree with TRBD1. The CDR3 covers 14 residues. From germline, CDR1 is SGHNT and CDR2 YYREEE (reference sequence). After removal of 3 bases from V and 2 bases from J, the junction contained 2 bases not matched to a gene. This CDR3 reads CASSWTGGAYEQYF. CDR3 coding DNA: TGTGCCAGCAGCTGGACAGGGGGGGCCTACGAGCAGTACTTC.